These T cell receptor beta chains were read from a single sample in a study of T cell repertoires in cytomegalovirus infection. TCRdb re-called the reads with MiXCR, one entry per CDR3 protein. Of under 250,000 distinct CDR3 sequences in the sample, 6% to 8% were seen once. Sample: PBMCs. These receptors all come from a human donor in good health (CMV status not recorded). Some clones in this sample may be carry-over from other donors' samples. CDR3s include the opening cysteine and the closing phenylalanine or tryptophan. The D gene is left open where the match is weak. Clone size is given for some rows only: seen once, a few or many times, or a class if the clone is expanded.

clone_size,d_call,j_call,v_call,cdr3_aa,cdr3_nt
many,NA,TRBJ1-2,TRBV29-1,CSVEDGGWINYGYTF,TGCAGCGTTGAAGATGGCGGGTGGATCAACTATGGCTACACCTTC
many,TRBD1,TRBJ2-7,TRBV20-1,CSARVPTGKYEQYF,TGCAGTGCTAGAGTACCGACAGGGAAATACGAGCAGTACTTC
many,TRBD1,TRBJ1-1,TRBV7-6,CASSPDTVTGGFTEAFF,TGTGCCAGCAGCCCCGATACGGTGACAGGGGGCTTCACTGAAGCTTTCTTT
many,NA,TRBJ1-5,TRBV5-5,CASSLRQGMQDQPQHF,TGTGCCAGCAGCTTGAGGCAGGGCATGCAGGATCAGCCCCAGCATTTT
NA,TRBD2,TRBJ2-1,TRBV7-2,CASSLGLGTKKNNEQFF,TGTGCCAGCAGCTTAGGGTTGGGGACTAAAAAAAACAATGAGCAGTTCTTC
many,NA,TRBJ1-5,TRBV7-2,CASSLAQGQPQHF,TGTGCCAGCAGCTTAGCCCAGGGTCAGCCCCAGCATTTT
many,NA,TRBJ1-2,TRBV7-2,CASSSLGTNYGYTF,TGTGCCAGCAGCTCCCTCGGGACAAACTATGGCTACACCTTC
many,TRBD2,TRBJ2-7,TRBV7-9,CASSPGGTLYEQYF,TGTGCCAGCAGCCCGGGGGGGACTCTCTACGAGCAGTACTTC
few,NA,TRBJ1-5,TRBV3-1,CASSQGVGGQQPQHF,TGTGCCAGCAGCCAAGGAGTGGGGGGCCAGCAGCCCCAGCATTTT
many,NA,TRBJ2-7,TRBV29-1,CSVEDPQGPEQYF,TGCAGCGTTGAAGATCCGCAGGGGCCCGAGCAGTACTTC
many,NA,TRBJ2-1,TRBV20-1,CSAMTWGQDEQFF,TGCAGTGCTATGACGTGGGGGCAAGATGAGCAGTTCTTC
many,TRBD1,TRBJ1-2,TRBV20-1,CSARDSGTGGNYGYTF,TGCAGTGCTAGAGACTCCGGGACAGGGGGCAACTATGGCTACACCTTC
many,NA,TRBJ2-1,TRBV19,CASSRQDRRRGDEQFF,TGTGCCAGTAGTCGCCAAGACAGGCGCCGAGGGGATGAGCAGTTCTTC
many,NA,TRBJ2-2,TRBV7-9,CASSPPEAGENTGELFF,TGTGCCAGCAGCCCCCCCGAGGCAGGCGAGAACACCGGGGAGCTGTTTTTT
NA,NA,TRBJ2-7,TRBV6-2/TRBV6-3,CASSYSRASVSYEQYF,TGTGCCAGCAGTTACTCCAGGGCTAGCGTTTCCTACGAGCAGTACTTC
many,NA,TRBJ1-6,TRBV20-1,CSASAAGARGDNSPLHF,TGCAGTGCTAGTGCAGCGGGGGCAAGGGGGGATAATTCACCCCTCCACTTT
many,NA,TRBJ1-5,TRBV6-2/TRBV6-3,CASSYETVINQPQHF,TGTGCCAGCAGTTACGAGACAGTCATCAATCAGCCCCAGCATTTT
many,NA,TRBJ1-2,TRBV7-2,CASSLVDRNYGYTF,TGTGCCAGCAGCTTAGTTGACAGAAACTATGGCTACACCTTC
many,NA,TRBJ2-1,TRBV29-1,CSGLEARLGEQFF,TGCAGCGGCTTAGAGGCGAGGTTAGGTGAGCAGTTCTTC
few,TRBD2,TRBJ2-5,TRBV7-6,CASSWAGGQETQYF,TGTGCCAGCAGCTGGGCGGGGGGGCAGGAGACCCAGTACTTC
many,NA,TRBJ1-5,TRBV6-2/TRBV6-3,CASTQGGPQHF,TGTGCCAGCACACAAGGGGGGCCCCAGCATTTT
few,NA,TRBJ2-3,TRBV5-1,CASSFGGDTDTQYF,TGCGCCAGCAGCTTTGGCGGGGACACAGATACGCAGTATTTT
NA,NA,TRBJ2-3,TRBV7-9,CASSHWPLKATDTQYF,TGTGCCAGCAGCCACTGGCCACTCAAAGCCACAGATACGCAGTATTTT
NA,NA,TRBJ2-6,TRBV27,CASSLFGHRDLAGANVLTF,TGTGCCAGCAGTTTATTTGGGCACAGGGACCTAGCTGGGGCCAACGTCCTGACTTTC
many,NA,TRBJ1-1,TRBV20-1,CSARDRRGGNTEAFF,TGCAGTGCTAGAGATCGGCGAGGGGGGAACACTGAAGCTTTCTTT
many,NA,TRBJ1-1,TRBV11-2,CASSGPQRVNTEAFF,TGTGCCAGCAGCGGACCTCAGCGGGTGAACACTGAAGCTTTCTTT
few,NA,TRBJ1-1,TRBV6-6,CASSYSNGGQNTEAFF,TGTGCCAGCAGTTACTCGAACGGTGGCCAGAACACTGAAGCTTTCTTT
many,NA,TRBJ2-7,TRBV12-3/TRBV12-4,CASSSSFGGSYEQYF,TGTGCCAGCAGTTCGTCTTTCGGGGGATCCTACGAGCAGTACTTC